This passage covers 5 T cell receptor beta chains from one sample sequenced in a study of T cell changes during pregnancy in multiple sclerosis. The table came from immunoSEQ multiplex PCR; TCRdb's copy has only in-frame clones and leaves some out. The sample carries about 54,000 clones, 80% to 90% recorded once. The material sequenced was CD4+ T cells from peripheral blood mononuclear cells, taken in the first trimester of pregnancy. The receptors stem from a female donor with multiple sclerosis, enrolled in a pregnancy study.

This clone is a singleton in its sample. The chain has TRBV6-1 and TRBJ2-3; tentative D call: TRBD1 (6 bases). This CDR3 has 16 amino acids. Germline V gives CDR1 MNHNS, CDR2 SASEGT. V lost 2 bases and J lost 6, with 18 bases in between. The CDR3 nucleotides read TGTGCCAGCAGTGAAAGAGGTCAGGGGTCCGGGGATACGCAGTATTTT. The encoded protein is CASSERGQGSGDTQYF.

This clone was detected only once. The genes are TRBV6-6 and TRBJ2-1, with 8 bases lining up with TRBD2. The junction had 5 bases not matched to a gene; V was cut back by 8 bases and J by 2 bases. Germline CDR1 is MNHNY and CDR2 is SVGAGI (reference sequence). The CDR3 loop spans 14 amino acids. The CDR3: CASSRAGAYNEQFF. The CDR3 DNA sequence: TGTGCCAGCTCGCGAGCGGGAGCCTACAATGAGCAGTTCTTC.

J is TRBJ1-5 and V is TRBV6-1; TRBD1 agrees at 11 bases. This CDR3 contains 15 residues. The ends lost 5 bases at V and 5 bases at J; junction bases unmatched: 5. Per germline, CDR1 MNHNS and CDR2 SASEGT. DNA of the CDR3: TGTGCCAGCAGTTGGACAGGGGGCTTCGATCAGCCCCAGCATTTT. The encoded protein is CASSWTGGFDQPQHF.

CDR3: CASGGLNMNTEAFF. CDR3 bases: TGTGCCAGCGGGGGACTGAACATGAACACTGAAGCTTTCTTT. The chain links TRBV28 to TRBJ1-1; TRBD1 is a possible D gene (5 bases). Germline assignment: CDR1 MDHEN and CDR2 SYDVKM. V lost 8 bases and J 0 bases, leaving 13 bases between the germline ends. This CDR3 contains 14 residues.

J is TRBJ2-7 and V is TRBV7-6; 12 nucleotides line up with TRBD2. CDR1 SGHVS and CDR2 FNYEAQ come from the germline V gene. Trimming took 0 bases from V and 5 from J; bases not matched to a gene: 11. This CDR3 contains 18 residues. As DNA, the CDR3 is TGTGCCAGCAGCTTAGCACCCAAAACTAGCGGGAGGAAACACGAGCAGTACTTC. Amino acid sequence: CASSLAPKTSGRKHEQYF.